The rows below give T cell receptor beta chains drawn from one sample of a study of cytomegalovirus exposure and HLA in healthy donors. Libraries were prepared by immunoSEQ multiplex PCR; TCRdb keeps only in-frame clonotypes and omits some of them. The sample contains some 93,000 clones, less than 9.5% of which appear only once. The specimen was PBMCs. These receptors came from a man in his forties or fifties in good health and CMV-seropositive. CDR3s include the opening cysteine and the closing phenylalanine or tryptophan. D genes are given only for firm matches. Clone size is given for some rows only: seen once, a few or many times, or a class if the clone is expanded.

.	TRBJ1-5	TRBV6-6	.	CASSYPGSGNNQPQHF	TGTGCCAGCAGTTACCCCGGGTCCGGCAACAATCAGCCCCAGCATTTT
.	TRBJ1-5	TRBV6-5	few	CASSSTPRGHQPQHF	TGTGCCAGCAGTTCAACCCCCAGGGGACATCAGCCCCAGCATTTT
.	TRBJ2-6	TRBV13	few	CASSDSRSGANVLTF	TGTGCCAGCAGCGACAGTCGCTCTGGGGCCAACGTCCTGACTTTC
.	TRBJ1-1	TRBV10-3	few	CAIGGGSGNTEAFF	TGTGCCATAGGGGGAGGGTCGGGGAACACTGAAGCTTTCTTT
.	TRBJ2-5	TRBV29-1	.	CSVDQGRETQYF	TGCAGCGTTGATCAGGGCCGGGAGACCCAGTACTTC
.	TRBJ2-1	TRBV5-6	.	CASSKRGGEQFF	TGTGCCAGCAGCAAAAGGGGAGGTGAGCAGTTCTTC
TRBD2	TRBJ2-7	TRBV10-3	.	CAIGTSGNSYEQYF	TGTGCCATCGGGACTAGCGGGAACTCCTACGAGCAGTACTTC
.	TRBJ2-6	TRBV30	.	CAASGANVLTF	TGTGCAGCTTCTGGGGCCAACGTCCTGACTTTC
TRBD2	TRBJ2-1	TRBV29-1	few	CSVEGHMASGSVNEQFF	TGCAGCGTGGAGGGACACATGGCTAGCGGGTCCGTCAATGAGCAGTTCTTC
TRBD2	TRBJ2-5	TRBV6-1	few	CASSEIGTSHNF	TGTGCCAGCAGTGAGATCGGGACTAGTCACAACTTC
.	TRBJ2-7	TRBV5-4	.	CASSTVGGYEQYF	TGTGCCAGCAGCACGGTAGGGGGCTACGAGCAGTACTTC
.	TRBJ2-1	TRBV28	.	CASRAFYNEQFF	TGTGCCAGCAGGGCTTTCTACAATGAGCAGTTCTTC
.	TRBJ2-7	TRBV19	.	CASSIGDRYGEQYF	TGTGCCAGTAGTATCGGTGACAGGTACGGCGAGCAGTACTTC
TRBD1	TRBJ2-5	TRBV5-6	few	CASSATGAETQYF	TGTGCCAGCAGCGCGACAGGGGCAGAGACCCAGTACTTC
.	TRBJ2-7	TRBV6-6	.	CASSYQNYEQYF	TGTGCCAGCAGTTACCAAAACTACGAGCAGTACTTC
.	TRBJ2-1	TRBV5-1	.	CASSVNRDNNEQFF	TGCGCCAGCAGCGTAAACCGGGACAACAATGAGCAGTTCTTC
TRBD1	TRBJ1-2	TRBV19	few	CATKTGGDYGYTF	TGTGCCACCAAGACAGGGGGCGACTATGGCTACACCTTC
TRBD2	TRBJ2-1	TRBV5-1	.	CASSVSGRASFF	TGCGCCAGCAGCGTTAGCGGGAGGGCCTCGTTCTTC